A single sample is the source of the 8 T cell receptor beta chains below, sequenced in a study of cytomegalovirus exposure and HLA in healthy donors. The study ran its PCR with 60 Vbeta and 13 Jbeta primers. The assay was immunoSEQ multiplex PCR, and TCRdb's table has in-frame clones only and misses some. Of 70,000 or so clones listed, roughly 85% are singletons. Sequencing was performed on PBMCs. The receptors were sampled from a woman aged 30 to 39 in good health and CMV-seronegative.

The genes are TRBV7-9 and TRBJ1-4; weak D call: TRBD1 (5 bases). CDR3 length: 18 amino acids. Germline V lookup: CDR1 SEHNR, CDR2 FQNEAQ (reference sequence). Trimming removed 3 bases at V and 5 bases at J, with 22 bases between. CDR3 protein: CASSFGLGGRGANEKLFF. The CDR3 DNA reads TGTGCCAGCAGCTTTGGGCTCGGGGGTCGAGGGGCCAATGAAAAACTGTTTTTT.

The V call is TRBV5-1, the J call TRBJ2-3, with D maybe TRBD2 (6 bases). The V gene's germline CDR1 is SGHRS and CDR2 YFSETQ. This CDR3 spans 17 amino acids. With 0 bases removed from V and 4 bases from J, the gap between germline ends came to 18 bases. CDR3 sequence (DNA): TGCGCCAGCAGCTTGGCCCCCGTGAGGGAGCGGGCAGATACGCAGTATTTT. Its translation: CASSLAPVRERADTQYF.

The chain carries TRBV28 and TRBJ2-5; 10 bases are a match to TRBD1. The CDR3 extends over 14 amino acids. The junction had 4 bases not matched to a gene; V was cut back by 5 bases and J by 4 bases. CDR1 is MDHEN and CDR2 is SYDVKM in the germline V gene. DNA for the CDR3: TGTGCCAGCAGTAGACAGGGGGCATCAGAGACCCAGTACTTC. Residues: CASSRQGASETQYF.

The chain joins TRBV10-3 to TRBJ1-2, with TRBD1 as a possible D gene (6 bases). The V end was cut by 3 bases, the J end by 2 bases, with 13 bases between. CDR3 length: 15 amino acids. Germline assignment: CDR1 ENHRY and CDR2 SYGVKD. The CDR3, as DNA: TGTGCCATCAGTGATCGACAGGCGGAAAACTATGGCTACACCTTC. Translation: CAISDRQAENYGYTF.

This chain joins TRBV11-2 and TRBJ1-3; a weak D match, TRBD1 (6 bases). Germline values: CDR1 SGHAT, CDR2 FQNNGV. V was trimmed by 5 bases and J by 1 base, leaving 9 bases between them. This CDR3 is built from 14 residues. The chain's CDR3 is CASSTDSSGNTIYF. DNA for the CDR3: TGTGCCAGCAGCACGGACAGTTCTGGAAACACCATATATTTT. Full variable domain (outside the CDR3, taken from reference TRBV11-2 and TRBJ1-3): EAGVAQSPRYKIIEKRQSVAFWCNPISGHATLYWYQQILGQGPKLLIQFQNNGVVDDSQLPKDRFSAERLKGVDSTLKIQPAKLEDSAVYLCASSTDSSGNTIYFGEGSWLTVV.

V and J are TRBV7-2 and TRBJ2-1; D remains unclear. CDR1 and CDR2 from the germline V gene are SGHTA and FQGNSA. V lost 1 base to trimming and J lost 1 base, with 8 bases between them. There are 15 residues in the CDR3. CDR3 nucleotide sequence: TGTGCCAGCAGCTTAGTATCGAGATCCTACAATGAGCAGTTCTTC. Translation gives CASSLVSRSYNEQFF.

Notes on this clone: Other DNA variants within this sample encode the same CDR3. V is TRBV7-2 and J is TRBJ2-7; 8 nucleotides align to TRBD1. Germline V lookup: CDR1 SGHTA, CDR2 FQGNSA. With V trimmed by 4 bases and J by 3 bases, 2 bases remained unmatched. The CDR3 extends over 13 amino acids. This CDR3 is CASSSDRGYEQYF. The CDR3 region has the DNA TGTGCCAGCAGCTCTGACAGGGGCTACGAGCAGTACTTC.

V and J are TRBV6-6 and TRBJ2-5; TRBD1 aligns across 8 bases. The end of the DNA aligns better with TRBJ2-7, so the J call may be wrong. The CDR3 covers 14 residues. Germline V gives CDR1 MNHNY, CDR2 SVGAGI (reference sequence). This CDR3 is CASSYSRQGTEQYF. The CDR3 DNA follows: TGTGCCAGCAGTTACTCACGACAGGGGACCGAGCAGTACTTC.